The 3 T cell receptor beta chains below all came from one sample that was sequenced in a study of response to subunit inactivated influenza vaccine. In TCRdb, the RT-PCR reads were re-called with MiXCR into one record per CDR3 protein. The table lists about 310,000 distinct CDR3 sequences, less than 25% of them singletons, with 10% in the top ten. This specimen was PBMCs from blood, taken less than 22 months after vaccination. The receptors were sampled from a man in his fifties or sixties who received an inactivated influenza vaccine.

This clonotype was recorded many times. V gene TRBV20-1 combines with J gene TRBJ1-2; 7 bases are a match to TRBD1. The CDR3 is 16 residues long. V gave up 1 base and J gave up 0 bases; unmatched junction bases: 8. Looked up from germline, CDR1 is DFQATT and CDR2 is SNEGSKA (reference sequence). The CDR3 nucleotides read TGCAGTGCTAGAGCCGCAGGGGGGACAGCTAACTATGGCTACACCTTC. It codes for CSARAAGGTANYGYTF.

This clonotype has just a few counts. The chain has TRBV19 and TRBJ1-2; D is unresolved. The CDR3 covers 11 residues. Germline V lookup: CDR1 LNHDA, CDR2 SQIVND (reference sequence). V lost 8 bases, J lost 7 bases, and 11 bases lay in between. The CDR3 here is CASGVVSGYTF. The CDR3 DNA sequence: TGTGCCAGTGGAGTCGTGAGTGGCTACACCTTC.

This clonotype was seen repeatedly, ten times or more. This rearrangement joins TRBV7-2 to TRBJ1-6; tentative D call: TRBD1 (6 bases). V lost 5 bases to trimming and J lost 2 bases, with 13 bases between them. The CDR3 is 16 amino acids. Germline CDR1 SGHTA, CDR2 FQGNSA. The CDR3 DNA follows: TGTGCCAGCAGCACCGCCCCAGGGGCCTATAATTCACCCCTCCACTTT. The encoded protein is CASSTAPGAYNSPLHF.